This paragraph reports one T cell receptor (beta chain). Per the study methods: Reference gene primer amplification gave estimated nucleated cell counts. This table comes from immunoSEQ multiplex PCR, and its TCRdb copy is limited to in-frame clones, with some not included. V and J calls and clone size follow that table, whereas D and trimming were derived from the DNA. The sample lists about 160,000 clones, around 85% occurring once. The CDR3 runs to 13 residues. Deletions cut 6 bases from V and 10 bases from J, with 16 bases between. The germline CDR1 and CDR2 sequences are MNHEY and SMNVEV (reference sequence). The source of the sample is a study of blood T cell repertoires in COVID-19. Across the study: Acute and convalescent COVID-19 specimens originated in the United States, Italy and Spain. T cells, B-cell-depleted T cells, or PBMCs provided the cDNA or gDNA that served as material.

This chain links TRBV27 with TRBJ2-1; D is unresolved. This receptor was taken from a human donor with acute or convalescent COVID-19. The donor label of this sample is uncertain. The sample comprised peripheral blood. The CDR3 spells CASSPSVIGEQFF. The CDR3 DNA reads as TGTGCCAGCAGCCCTTCCGTTATCGGGGAGCAGTTCTTC.